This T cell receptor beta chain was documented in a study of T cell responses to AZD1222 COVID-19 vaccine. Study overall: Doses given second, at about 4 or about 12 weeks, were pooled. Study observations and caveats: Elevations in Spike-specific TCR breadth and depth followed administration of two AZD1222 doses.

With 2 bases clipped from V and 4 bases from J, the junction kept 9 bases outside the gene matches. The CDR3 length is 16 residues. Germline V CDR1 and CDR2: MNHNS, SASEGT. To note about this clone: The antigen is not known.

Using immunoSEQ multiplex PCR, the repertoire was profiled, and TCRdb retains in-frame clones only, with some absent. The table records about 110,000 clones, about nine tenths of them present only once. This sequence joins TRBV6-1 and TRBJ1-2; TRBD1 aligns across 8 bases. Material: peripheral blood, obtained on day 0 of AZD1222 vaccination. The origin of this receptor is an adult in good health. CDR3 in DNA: TGTGCCAGCAGTGAACCACGGACAGGGTTGTTCTATGGCTACACCTTC. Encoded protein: CASSEPRTGLFYGYTF.